This is a list of T cell receptor beta chains from one sample in a study of regulatory T cells in long-lasting Graves disease. TCRdb recomputed calls from the multiplex PCR reads with MiXCR, one row per CDR3 protein. The sample has about 470,000 distinct CDR3 sequences, 15% to 20% seen once. This sample also belongs to another study, concerning T cells in Graves' hyperthyroidism and ophthalmopathy.

Material: peripheral blood mononuclear cells (PBMCs), obtained at new diagnosis, from a patient treated with antithyroid drugs. The receptors derive from a man in his forties with Graves disease. CDR3s include the opening cysteine and the closing phenylalanine or tryptophan. D genes are given only for firm matches. Not all rows give a size; the values are once, few, many and, for expanded clones, a class.

V: TRBV2
size: many
D: TRBD1
J: TRBJ2-2
CDR3: CASRQGSLTGELFF
DNA: TGTGCCAGCCGACAGGGTAGTTTAACCGGGGAGCTGTTTTTT

V: TRBV11-2
size: many
D: NA
J: TRBJ2-6
CDR3: CASSPLGLGANVLTF
DNA: TGTGCCAGCAGCCCTTTAGGGCTCGGGGCCAACGTCCTGACTTTC

V: TRBV28
size: few
D: NA
J: TRBJ2-1
CDR3: CASSWDTYNEQFF
DNA: TGTGCCAGCAGCTGGGACACGTACAATGAGCAGTTCTTC

V: TRBV5-1
size: many
D: TRBD2
J: TRBJ2-1
CDR3: CASSFTSVGNEQFF
DNA: TGCGCCAGCAGCTTCACTAGCGTGGGCAATGAGCAGTTCTTC

V: TRBV19
size: few
D: TRBD2
J: TRBJ2-3
CDR3: CASSVAGTSGGTDTQYF
DNA: TGTGCCAGTAGTGTGGCCGGGACTAGCGGGGGCACAGATACGCAGTATTTT

V: TRBV7-3
size: few
D: TRBD2
J: TRBJ2-6
CDR3: CASSLMGGGANVLTF
DNA: TGTGCCAGCAGCTTAATGGGGGGGGGGGCCAACGTCCTGACTTTC

V: TRBV7-9
size: NA
D: NA
J: TRBJ2-1
CDR3: CASSLSLAYSDNEQFF
DNA: TGTGCCAGCAGCTTAAGCCTAGCTTATTCCGACAATGAGCAGTTCTTC

V: TRBV7-9
size: NA
D: TRBD2
J: TRBJ2-5
CDR3: CASRSGLAGGKTQYF
DNA: TGTGCCAGCAGATCCGGACTAGCGGGAGGAAAGACCCAGTACTTC

V: TRBV7-2
size: NA
D: NA
J: TRBJ1-2
CDR3: CASSLARSSGYTF
DNA: TGTGCCAGCAGCTTAGCCAGAAGCTCCGGCTACACCTTC

V: TRBV5-1
size: NA
D: NA
J: TRBJ2-7
CDR3: CASSGAGHLSSYEQYF
DNA: TGCGCCAGCAGCGGGGCGGGACATTTGAGCTCCTACGAGCAGTACTTC

V: TRBV28
size: many
D: NA
J: TRBJ1-5
CDR3: CASSSLRQPQHF
DNA: TGTGCCAGCAGTTCCCTCAGGCAGCCCCAGCATTTT

V: TRBV4-1
size: NA
D: NA
J: TRBJ2-4
CDR3: CASSQRLAKNIQYF
DNA: TGTGCCAGCAGCCAACGCCTAGCCAAAAACATTCAGTACTTC

V: TRBV30
size: few
D: NA
J: TRBJ2-7
CDR3: CAWSWESSFSEQYF
DNA: TGTGCCTGGAGTTGGGAGAGCAGTTTCAGCGAGCAGTACTTC

V: TRBV28
size: many
D: NA
J: TRBJ2-7
CDR3: CASSFVGRQPPEQYF
DNA: TGTGCCAGCAGTTTCGTCGGACGACAGCCACCCGAGCAGTACTTC

V: TRBV2
size: many
D: TRBD1
J: TRBJ2-2
CDR3: CASRRDGTGGIANTGELFF
DNA: TGTGCCAGCAGGCGCGACGGGACAGGGGGCATCGCGAACACCGGGGAGCTGTTTTTT

V: TRBV5-1
size: many
D: NA
J: TRBJ1-3
CDR3: CASSLAGFGNTIYF
DNA: TGCGCCAGCAGCTTGGCTGGGTTTGGAAACACCATATATTTT

V: TRBV20-1
size: few
D: NA
J: TRBJ1-1
CDR3: CSARTGRDEAFF
DNA: TGCAGTGCTAGAACCGGCAGGGATGAAGCTTTCTTT

V: TRBV10-3
size: few
D: TRBD1
J: TRBJ2-2
CDR3: CAIWTGENTGELFF
DNA: TGTGCCATCTGGACAGGAGAGAACACCGGGGAGCTGTTTTTT

V: TRBV18
size: NA
D: TRBD1
J: TRBJ1-2
CDR3: CASSPTMGQGALLPYGYTF
DNA: TGTGCCAGCTCACCTACTATGGGACAGGGGGCCTTGTTACCCTATGGCTACACCTTC

V: TRBV2
size: many
D: TRBD1
J: TRBJ2-3
CDR3: CASLRDSSTDTQYF
DNA: TGTGCCAGCCTAAGGGACAGCAGCACAGATACGCAGTATTTT

V: TRBV20-1
size: many
D: NA
J: TRBJ2-7
CDR3: CSASVVRQGPVAQYF
DNA: TGCAGTGCTAGCGTAGTCCGTCAGGGGCCGGTGGCGCAGTACTTC

V: TRBV19
size: few
D: TRBD1
J: TRBJ1-6
CDR3: CASSTPTGLNSPLHF
DNA: TGTGCCAGTAGTACGCCGACAGGGTTGAATTCACCCCTCCACTTT

V: TRBV6-2/TRBV6-3
size: few
D: NA
J: TRBJ1-2
CDR3: CASSYSIVGGYTF
DNA: TGTGCCAGCAGTTACTCGATTGTCGGGGGCTACACCTTC

V: TRBV28
size: many
D: NA
J: TRBJ2-1
CDR3: CASTSGHHLTNNEQFF
DNA: TGTGCCAGCACCTCAGGCCACCATCTCACCAACAATGAGCAGTTCTTC

V: TRBV20-1
size: many
D: TRBD2
J: TRBJ2-3
CDR3: CSARSRLAGPTDTQYF
DNA: TGCAGTGCTAGAAGTCGGCTAGCGGGACCCACGGATACGCAGTATTTT

V: TRBV30
size: few
D: NA
J: TRBJ2-2
CDR3: CAWNRGGAGELFF
DNA: TGTGCCTGGAACAGGGGGGGCGCCGGGGAGCTGTTTTTT

V: TRBV6-9
size: many
D: TRBD2
J: TRBJ2-1
CDR3: CASSYVGLADNEQFF
DNA: TGTGCCAGCAGTTACGTGGGACTAGCGGATAATGAGCAGTTCTTC

V: TRBV11-3
size: many
D: NA
J: TRBJ1-5
CDR3: CASSLQGTNQPQHF
DNA: TGTGCCAGCAGCTTACAGGGGACGAATCAGCCCCAGCATTTT

V: TRBV20-1
size: NA
D: NA
J: TRBJ1-1
CDR3: CSASERGTSRTEAFF
DNA: TGCAGTGCTAGTGAAAGGGGGACCAGCCGGACTGAAGCTTTCTTT